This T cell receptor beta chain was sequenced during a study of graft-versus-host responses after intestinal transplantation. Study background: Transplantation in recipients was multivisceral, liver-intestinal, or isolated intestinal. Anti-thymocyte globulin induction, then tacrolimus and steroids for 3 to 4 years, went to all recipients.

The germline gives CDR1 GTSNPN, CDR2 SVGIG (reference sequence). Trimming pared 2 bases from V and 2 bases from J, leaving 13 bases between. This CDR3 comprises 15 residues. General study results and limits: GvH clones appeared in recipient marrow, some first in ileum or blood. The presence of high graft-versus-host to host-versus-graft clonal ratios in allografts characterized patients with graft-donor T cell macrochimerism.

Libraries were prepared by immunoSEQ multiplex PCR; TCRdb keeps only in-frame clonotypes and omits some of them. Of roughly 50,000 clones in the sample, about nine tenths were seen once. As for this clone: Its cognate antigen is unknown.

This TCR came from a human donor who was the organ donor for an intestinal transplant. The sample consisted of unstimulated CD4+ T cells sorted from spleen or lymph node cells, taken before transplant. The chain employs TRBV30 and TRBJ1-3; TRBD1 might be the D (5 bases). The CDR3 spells CAWSFSGTAGNTIYF. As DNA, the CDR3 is TGTGCCTGGAGTTTCAGCGGGACTGCTGGAAACACCATATATTTT.